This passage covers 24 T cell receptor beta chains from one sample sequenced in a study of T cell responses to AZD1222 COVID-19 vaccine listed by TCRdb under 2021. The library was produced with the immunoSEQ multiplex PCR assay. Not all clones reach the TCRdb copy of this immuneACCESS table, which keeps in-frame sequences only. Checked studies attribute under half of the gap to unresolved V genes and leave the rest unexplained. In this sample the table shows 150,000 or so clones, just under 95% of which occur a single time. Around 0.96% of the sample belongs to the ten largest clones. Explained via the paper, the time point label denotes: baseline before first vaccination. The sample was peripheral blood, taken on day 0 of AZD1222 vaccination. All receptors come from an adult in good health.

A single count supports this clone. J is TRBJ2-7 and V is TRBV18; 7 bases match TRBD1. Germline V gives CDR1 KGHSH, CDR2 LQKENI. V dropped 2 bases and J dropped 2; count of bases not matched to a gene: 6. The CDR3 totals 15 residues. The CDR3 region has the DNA TGTGCCAGCTCACCAAGCCGAGACAGGGCCTACGAGCAGTACTTC. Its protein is CASSPSRDRAYEQYF.

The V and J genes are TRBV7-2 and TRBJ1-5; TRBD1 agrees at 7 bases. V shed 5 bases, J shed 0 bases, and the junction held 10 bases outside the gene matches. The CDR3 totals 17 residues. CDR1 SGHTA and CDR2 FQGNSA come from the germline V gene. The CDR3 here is CASSAADRVFSNQPQHF. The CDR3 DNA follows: TGTGCCAGCAGCGCCGCAGACAGGGTCTTTAGCAATCAGCCCCAGCATTTT.

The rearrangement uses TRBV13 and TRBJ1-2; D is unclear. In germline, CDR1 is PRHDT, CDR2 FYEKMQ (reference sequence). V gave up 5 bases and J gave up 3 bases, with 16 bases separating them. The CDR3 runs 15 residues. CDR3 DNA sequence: TGTGCCAGCAGCCTACGACTCCTCGGGGACTATGGCTACACCTTC. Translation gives CASSLRLLGDYGYTF.

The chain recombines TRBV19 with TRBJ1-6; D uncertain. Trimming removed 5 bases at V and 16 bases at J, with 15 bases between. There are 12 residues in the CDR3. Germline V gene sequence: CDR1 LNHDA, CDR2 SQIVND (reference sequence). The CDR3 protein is CASSLGMEDLHF. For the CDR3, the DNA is TGTGCCAGTAGTTTGGGGATGGAGGATCTCCACTTT.

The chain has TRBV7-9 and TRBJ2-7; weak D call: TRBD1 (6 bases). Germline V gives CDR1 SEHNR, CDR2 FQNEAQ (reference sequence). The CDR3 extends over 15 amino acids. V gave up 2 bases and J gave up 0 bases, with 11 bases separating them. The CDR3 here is CASSLLGTLSYEQYF. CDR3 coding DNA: TGTGCCAGCAGCTTATTAGGGACACTCTCCTACGAGCAGTACTTC.

CDR3 nucleotides: TGTGCCAGCCGGACTGGAGGTGAAGCTTTCTTT. It yields the protein CASRTGGEAFF. The chain couples TRBV27 to TRBJ1-1; no firm D call. Trimming cost V 8 bases and J 7 bases, with 11 bases left between them. This CDR3 has 11 amino acids. Germline assignment: CDR1 MNHEY and CDR2 SMNVEV (reference sequence).

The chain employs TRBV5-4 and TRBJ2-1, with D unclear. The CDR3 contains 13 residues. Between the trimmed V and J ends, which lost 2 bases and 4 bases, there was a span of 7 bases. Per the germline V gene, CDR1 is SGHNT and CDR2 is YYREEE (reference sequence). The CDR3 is CASSLVGYNEQFF. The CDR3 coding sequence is TGTGCCAGCAGCTTAGTAGGGTACAATGAGCAGTTCTTC. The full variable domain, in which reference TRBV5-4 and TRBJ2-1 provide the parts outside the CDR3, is ETGVTQSPTHLIKTRGQQVTLRCSSQSGHNTVSWYQQALGQGPQFIFQYYREEENGRGNFPPRFSGLQFPNYSSELNVNALELDDSALYLCASSLVGYNEQFFGPGTRLTVL.

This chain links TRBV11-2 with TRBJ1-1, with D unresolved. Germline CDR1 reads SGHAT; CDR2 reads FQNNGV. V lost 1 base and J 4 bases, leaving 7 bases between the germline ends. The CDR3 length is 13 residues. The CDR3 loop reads CASSLVAGTEAFF. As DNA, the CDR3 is TGTGCCAGCAGCTTAGTGGCAGGCACTGAAGCTTTCTTT.

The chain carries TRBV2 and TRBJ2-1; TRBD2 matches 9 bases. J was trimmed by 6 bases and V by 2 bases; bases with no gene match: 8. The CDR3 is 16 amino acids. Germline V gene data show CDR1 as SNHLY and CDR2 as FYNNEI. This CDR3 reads CASSERAGGPANEQFF. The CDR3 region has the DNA TGTGCCAGCAGTGAAAGGGCGGGGGGGCCGGCCAATGAGCAGTTCTTC.

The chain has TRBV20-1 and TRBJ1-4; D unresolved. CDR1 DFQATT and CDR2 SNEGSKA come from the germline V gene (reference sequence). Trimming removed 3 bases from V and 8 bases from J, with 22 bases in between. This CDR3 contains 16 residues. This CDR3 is CSASSNRREAYEKLFF. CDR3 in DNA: TGCAGTGCTAGTTCCAACCGACGGGAGGCATACGAAAAACTGTTTTTT.

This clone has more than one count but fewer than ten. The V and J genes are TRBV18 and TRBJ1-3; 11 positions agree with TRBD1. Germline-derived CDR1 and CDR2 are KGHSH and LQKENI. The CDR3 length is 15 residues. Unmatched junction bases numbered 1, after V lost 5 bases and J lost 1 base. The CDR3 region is CASSGQGASGNTIYF. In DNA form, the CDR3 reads TGTGCCAGCTCAGGACAGGGGGCTTCTGGAAACACCATATATTTT. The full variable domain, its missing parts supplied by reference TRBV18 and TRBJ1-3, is NAGVMQNPRHLVRRRGQEARLRCSPMKGHSHVYWYRQLPEEGLKFMVYLQKENIIDESGMPKERFSAEFPKEGPSILRIQQVVRGDSAAYFCASSGQGASGNTIYFGEGSWLTVV.

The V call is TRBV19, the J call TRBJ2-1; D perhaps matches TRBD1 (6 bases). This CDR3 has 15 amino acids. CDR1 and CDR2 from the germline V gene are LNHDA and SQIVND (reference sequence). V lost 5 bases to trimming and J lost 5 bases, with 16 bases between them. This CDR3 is CASSPRTALDNEQFF. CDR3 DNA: TGTGCCAGTAGTCCCCGGACAGCGTTGGACAATGAGCAGTTCTTC.

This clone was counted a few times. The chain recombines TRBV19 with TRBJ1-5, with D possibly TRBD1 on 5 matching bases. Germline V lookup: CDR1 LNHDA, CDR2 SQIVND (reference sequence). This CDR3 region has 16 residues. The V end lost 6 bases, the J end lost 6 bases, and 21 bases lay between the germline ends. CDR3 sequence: CASRGVTGGFGQPQHF. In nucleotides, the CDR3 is TGTGCCAGTAGGGGGGTGACCGGGGGGTTCGGTCAGCCCCAGCATTTT.

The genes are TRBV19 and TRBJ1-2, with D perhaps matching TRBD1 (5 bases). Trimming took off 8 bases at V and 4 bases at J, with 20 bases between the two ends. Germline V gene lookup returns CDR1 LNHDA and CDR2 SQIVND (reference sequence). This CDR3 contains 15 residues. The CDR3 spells CASVGSGENIYGYTF. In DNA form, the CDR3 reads TGTGCCAGTGTCGGATCGGGGGAAAATATCTATGGCTACACCTTC.

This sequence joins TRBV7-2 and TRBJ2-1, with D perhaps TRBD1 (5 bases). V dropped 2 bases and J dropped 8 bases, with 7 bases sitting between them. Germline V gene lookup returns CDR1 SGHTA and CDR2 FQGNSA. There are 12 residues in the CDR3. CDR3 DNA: TGTGCCAGCAGCTTACAAGGGGATGAGCAGTTCTTC. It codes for CASSLQGDEQFF.

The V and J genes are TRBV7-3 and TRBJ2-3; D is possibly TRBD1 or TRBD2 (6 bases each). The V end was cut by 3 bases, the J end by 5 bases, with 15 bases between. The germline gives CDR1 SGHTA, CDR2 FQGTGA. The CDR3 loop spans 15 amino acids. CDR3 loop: CASSLRQAGGDTQYF. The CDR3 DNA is TGTGCCAGCAGCTTGCGACAGGCCGGGGGAGATACGCAGTATTTT.

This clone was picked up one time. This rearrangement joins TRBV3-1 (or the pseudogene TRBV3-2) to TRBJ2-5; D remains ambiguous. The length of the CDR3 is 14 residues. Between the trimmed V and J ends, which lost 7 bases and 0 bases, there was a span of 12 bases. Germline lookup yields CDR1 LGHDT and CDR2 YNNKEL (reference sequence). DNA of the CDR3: TGTGCCAGCAACGTCCTAGAGTACCAAGAGACCCAGTACTTC. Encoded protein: CASNVLEYQETQYF.

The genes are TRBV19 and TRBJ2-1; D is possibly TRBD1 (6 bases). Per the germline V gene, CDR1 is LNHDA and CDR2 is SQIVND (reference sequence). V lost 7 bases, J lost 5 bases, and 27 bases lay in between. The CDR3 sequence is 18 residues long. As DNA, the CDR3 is TGTGCCAGTACCCCGGGCAGGGGAAGTTTGTGGGGCGACAATGAGCAGTTCTTC. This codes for CASTPGRGSLWGDNEQFF. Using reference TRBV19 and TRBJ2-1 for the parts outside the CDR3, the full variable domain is DGGITQSPKYLFRKEGQNVTLSCEQNLNHDAMYWYRQDPGQGLRLIYYSQIVNDFQKGDIAEGYSVSREKKESFPLTVTSAQKNPTAFYLCASTPGRGSLWGDNEQFFGPGTRLTVL.

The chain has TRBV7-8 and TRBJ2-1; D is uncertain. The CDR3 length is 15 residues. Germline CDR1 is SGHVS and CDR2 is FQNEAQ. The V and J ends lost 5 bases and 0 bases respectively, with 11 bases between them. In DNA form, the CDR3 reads TGTGCCAGCAGCCGAACTGAAAACTCCTACAATGAGCAGTTCTTC. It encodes CASSRTENSYNEQFF.

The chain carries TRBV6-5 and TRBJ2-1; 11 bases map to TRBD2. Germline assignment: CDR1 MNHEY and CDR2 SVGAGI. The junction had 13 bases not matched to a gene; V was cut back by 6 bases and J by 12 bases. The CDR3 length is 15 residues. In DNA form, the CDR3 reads TGTGCCAGCAGGACCGGGACTAGCGGCCGGGCCTTGCAGTTCTTC. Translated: CASRTGTSGRALQFF.

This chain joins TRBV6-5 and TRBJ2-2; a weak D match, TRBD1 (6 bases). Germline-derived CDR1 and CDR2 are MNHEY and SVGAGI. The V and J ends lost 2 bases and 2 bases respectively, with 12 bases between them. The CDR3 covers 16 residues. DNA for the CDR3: TGTGCCAGCAGTTACCCGCAGGGGACAAACACCGGGGAGCTGTTTTTT. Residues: CASSYPQGTNTGELFF.

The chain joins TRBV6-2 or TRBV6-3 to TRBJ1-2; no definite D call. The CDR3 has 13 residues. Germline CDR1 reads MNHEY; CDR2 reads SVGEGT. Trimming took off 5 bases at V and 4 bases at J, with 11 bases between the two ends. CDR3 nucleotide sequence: TGTGCCAGCAGTACCAATCTTATCTATGGCTACACCTTC. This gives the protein CASSTNLIYGYTF.

CDR3 nucleotide sequence: TGTGCCAGCAGCTTAAGACAGGGCCATGGCTACACCTTC. Translated, it gives CASSLRQGHGYTF. V is TRBV7-3 and J is TRBJ1-2; 7 bases are a match to TRBD1. Germline lookup yields CDR1 SGHTA and CDR2 FQGTGA. Trimming removed 1 base from V and 6 bases from J; junction bases left unmatched: 2. CDR3 size: 13 residues.

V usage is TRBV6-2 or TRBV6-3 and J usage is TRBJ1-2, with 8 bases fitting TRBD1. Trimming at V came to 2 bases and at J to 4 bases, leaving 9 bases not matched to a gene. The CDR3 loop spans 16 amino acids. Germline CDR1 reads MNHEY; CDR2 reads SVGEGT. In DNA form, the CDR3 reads TGTGCCAGCAGTTACGGGGGCACAGGGGGAGGCTATGGCTACACCTTC. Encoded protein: CASSYGGTGGGYGYTF.